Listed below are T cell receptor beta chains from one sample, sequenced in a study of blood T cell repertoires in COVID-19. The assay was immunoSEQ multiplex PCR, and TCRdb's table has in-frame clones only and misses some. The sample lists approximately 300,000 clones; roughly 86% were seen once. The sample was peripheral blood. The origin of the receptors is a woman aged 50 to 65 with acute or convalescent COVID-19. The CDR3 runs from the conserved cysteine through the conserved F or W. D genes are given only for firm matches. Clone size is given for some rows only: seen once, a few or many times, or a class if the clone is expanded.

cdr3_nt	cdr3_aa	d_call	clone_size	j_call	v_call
TGTGCCAGCAGTTACTCCCCAACAGGGGCTGGAAACACCATATATTTT	CASSYSPTGAGNTIYF	TRBD1	NA	TRBJ1-3	TRBV6-5
TGTGCCAGCTCACCTGGACAGGACGTTGACTATGGCTACACCTTC	CASSPGQDVDYGYTF	TRBD1	NA	TRBJ1-2	TRBV18
TGTGCCAGCAGCCGCCCACTACGGGAACGCCAAGAGACCCAGTACTTC	CASSRPLRERQETQYF	NA	many	TRBJ2-5	TRBV7-9
TGTGCCAGCAGCCGGGGGGGGTCCGCAGATACGCAGTATTTT	CASSRGGSADTQYF	TRBD2	once	TRBJ2-3	TRBV7-2
TGTGCCAGCAGTATCGGGACTGCGGGGCAGCCCCAGCATTTT	CASSIGTAGQPQHF	NA	NA	TRBJ1-5	TRBV27
TGTGCCAGCAGTTCCTTCGGACAGGAGAACACTGAAGCTTTCTTT	CASSSFGQENTEAFF	TRBD1	NA	TRBJ1-1	TRBV6-6
TGTGCCAGCAGCACCCGGAGAGCCCAAGAGACCCAGTACTTC	CASSTRRAQETQYF	NA	NA	TRBJ2-5	TRBV11-2
TGTGCCAGCAGCTTAGGGGACAGGGAACAGCCCCAGCATTTT	CASSLGDREQPQHF	TRBD1	NA	TRBJ1-5	TRBV7-8
TGTGCCAGTACCGGGGGGCCTAGGGAGACCCAGTACTTC	CASTGGPRETQYF	NA	NA	TRBJ2-5	TRBV19
TGTGCCAGCAGGGGGGACAGGGCGTACGAGCAGTACTTC	CASRGDRAYEQYF	TRBD1	few	TRBJ2-7	TRBV2
TGTGCCAGCAGCTTAGCGCACACGACTGAAGCTTTCTTT	CASSLAHTTEAFF	NA	once	TRBJ1-1	TRBV7-2
TGTGCCAGCAGTACCCCGGCGGGAGTGGATTACGAGCAGTACTTC	CASSTPAGVDYEQYF	TRBD2	NA	TRBJ2-7	TRBV6-2/TRBV6-3
TGTGCCAGCACAACAGGGGGCGCTGAAGCTTTCTTT	CASTTGGAEAFF	TRBD1	NA	TRBJ1-1	TRBV28
TGTGCCAGCAGCTTAGCCGCCGGGGGAGGGCCTTATGAGCAGTTCTTC	CASSLAAGGGPYEQFF	TRBD2	NA	TRBJ2-1	TRBV7-9
TGTGCCACCAGTGATCCAGGGAAGTGGTCAGATACGCAGTATTTT	CATSDPGKWSDTQYF	NA	NA	TRBJ2-3	TRBV24-1
TGTGCCACCAGTGATTTGTCGTTCACTGAAGCTTTCTTT	CATSDLSFTEAFF	NA	NA	TRBJ1-1	TRBV24-1
TGTGCCATCAGGGACAGGGTTAAGCCAGATACGCAGTATTTT	CAIRDRVKPDTQYF	TRBD1	NA	TRBJ2-3	TRBV10-3
TGTGCCAGCAGGTTGATTGGGCGGGACGTCGGGGAGCTGTTTTTT	CASRLIGRDVGELFF	NA	NA	TRBJ2-2	TRBV28
TGCGCCAGCAGCCCTTCCACAGGGTTAATTGATTGGAATAACTATGGCTACACCTTC	CASSPSTGLIDWNNYGYTF	NA	NA	TRBJ1-2	TRBV4-1
TGTGCCAGCACCCTGGGGAGAGAGGTCATTCAGTACTTC	CASTLGREVIQYF	NA	NA	TRBJ2-4	TRBV21-1
TGCGCCAGCAGCCAGGGACTAGCGGACGCGCAGTATTTT	CASSQGLADAQYF	TRBD2	NA	TRBJ2-3	TRBV4-1
TGTGCCAGCAGTTTAGGGGACTACCTCAATGAGCAGTTCTTC	CASSLGDYLNEQFF	TRBD2	few	TRBJ2-1	TRBV28
TGTGCCAGCAGCTCCCGCGGGACTAGCTACGAGCAGTACTTC	CASSSRGTSYEQYF	TRBD2	NA	TRBJ2-7	TRBV7-2
TGTGCCAGCAGTGATGACAGGGCGGCAACTAATGAAAAACTGTTTTTT	CASSDDRAATNEKLFF	TRBD1	NA	TRBJ1-4	TRBV2
TGCGCCAGCAGCCAGGACCAAGAGACCCAGTACTTC	CASSQDQETQYF	NA	NA	TRBJ2-5	TRBV5-1
TGTGCCAGCACCAAACCGGGACAGGGGACCTACGAGCAGTACTTC	CASTKPGQGTYEQYF	TRBD1	NA	TRBJ2-7	TRBV28
TGTGCCAGCTCACCTGGACTAGCGGGAGATGGAGATACGCAGTATTTT	CASSPGLAGDGDTQYF	TRBD2	NA	TRBJ2-3	TRBV18
TGTGCCAGCAGTCCTCCGGGACAGGGGGGGGAAAAACTGTTTTTT	CASSPPGQGGEKLFF	TRBD1	NA	TRBJ1-4	TRBV6-6
TGTGCCAGCAGCTTAGTCCGGGGGAGGCGGGAGCTGTTTTTT	CASSLVRGRRELFF	NA	NA	TRBJ2-2	TRBV11-2
TGTGCTAGTGGGGGAGGGACTAGCGGCCAAGAGACCCAGTACTTC	CASGGGTSGQETQYF	TRBD2	once	TRBJ2-5	TRBV12-5
TGTGCCAGCAGCTTAGGACTCTCAGGGGGAGAGACCCAGTACTTC	CASSLGLSGGETQYF	TRBD1	NA	TRBJ2-5	TRBV7-9